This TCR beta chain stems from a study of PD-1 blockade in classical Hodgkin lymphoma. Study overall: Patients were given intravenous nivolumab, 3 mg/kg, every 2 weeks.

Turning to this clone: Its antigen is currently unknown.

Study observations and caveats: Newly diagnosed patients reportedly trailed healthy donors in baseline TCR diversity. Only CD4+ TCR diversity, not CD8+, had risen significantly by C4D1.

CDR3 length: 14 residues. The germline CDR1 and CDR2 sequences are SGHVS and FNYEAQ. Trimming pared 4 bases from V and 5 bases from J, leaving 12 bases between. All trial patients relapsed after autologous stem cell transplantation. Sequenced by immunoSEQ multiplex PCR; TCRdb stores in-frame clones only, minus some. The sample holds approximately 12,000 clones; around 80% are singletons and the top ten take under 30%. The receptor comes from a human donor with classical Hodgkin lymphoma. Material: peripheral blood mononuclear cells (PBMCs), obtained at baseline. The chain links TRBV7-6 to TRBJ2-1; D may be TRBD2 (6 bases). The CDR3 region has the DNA TGTGCCAGCAGCTGGAGCGGGCCCCACAATGAGCAGTTCTTC. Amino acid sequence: CASSWSGPHNEQFF.